The present T cell receptor (beta chain) was sequenced within a study of identical twins. CDR3 length equals 11 residues. Germline loops: CDR1 SNHLY, CDR2 FYNNEI. Trimming left V 10 bases short and J 10 bases short, with 14 bases between. One entry per CDR3 protein, called by TCRdb with MiXCR from the 5' RACE reads. Among approximately 250,000 distinct CDR3 sequences, around 6.5% were seen once, and the ten largest hold more than 12%. This clonotype has a count of ten or more. The same sample was also used in a study of T cells expressing NK-cell markers. From that study: Topping the CD3+CD56-NKG2C+ fraction as well were these clonotypes, in four donors.

What was sequenced was CD8+ T cells sorted from blood. The sequence was collected from a young woman in good health. V usage is TRBV2 and J usage is TRBJ2-1; possibly TRBD2 for D (5 bases). This chain's CDR3 is CATLGRQEQFF. The CDR3 nucleotides are TGTGCCACCCTTGGGAGACAAGAGCAGTTCTTC.